Sequencing of this TCR beta chain was carried out in a study of response to subunit inactivated influenza vaccine. Study-wide findings and caveats: It was suggested by the authors that few new T cells are recruited by each seasonal influenza vaccination.

The germline gives CDR1 SEHNR, CDR2 FQNEAQ (reference sequence). The CDR3 contains 14 residues. V was trimmed by 6 bases and J by 6 bases, leaving 18 bases between them. TCRdb analysed the RT-PCR reads with MiXCR anew, one entry per CDR3 protein. The repertoire holds under 200,000 distinct CDR3 sequences, roughly 12% seen once, with around 32% in the top ten. A few counts support this clonotype. Its antigen is unknown. This sample was shared with a second study, whose subject was T cells expressing NK-cell markers. That source adds: The cDNA for TCR beta came from 5'RACE template switching with UMIs.

The gene calls are TRBV7-9 and TRBJ2-7, with a possible D match to TRBD1 (6 bases). This TCR derives from a man aged 45-65 years who received an inactivated influenza vaccine. This material consisted of CD8+ T cells sorted from PBMCs, taken approximately 12 days after vaccination. The CDR3 nucleotides read TGTGCCAGCAGTCCGCCGGGACATTCAACCGAGCAGTACTTC. It encodes CASSPPGHSTEQYF. Supplemented by reference TRBV7-9 and TRBJ2-7, the full variable domain reads DTGVSQNPRHKITKRGQNVTFRCDPISEHNRLYWYRQTLGQGPEFLTYFQNEAQLEKSRLLSDRFSAERPKGSFSTLEIQRTEQGDSAMYLCASSPPGHSTEQYFGPGTRLTVT.